The clone carrying this T cell receptor beta chain showed up many times. Germline loops: CDR1 SEHNR, CDR2 FQNEAQ (reference sequence). V dropped 3 bases and J dropped 5 bases, with 9 bases sitting between them. The length of the CDR3 is 13 residues. These data originate in a study of CD8 T cells in ankylosing spondylitis. MiXCR, run by TCRdb on the 5' RACE reads, gives a single entry per CDR3 protein. The table has 250,000 to 400,000 distinct CDR3 sequences, 11% seen once; the top ten hold roughly 9.5%. This TCR came from a female donor with ankylosing spondylitis or in good health (not recorded which). The sequenced sample was blood, either unsorted or a sorted T cell fraction (not recorded which). The rearrangement links TRBV7-9 to TRBJ2-3, with D unresolved. The CDR3 loop reads CASSFEERDTQYF. CDR3 nucleotides: TGTGCCAGCAGCTTCGAGGAGAGAGATACGCAGTATTTT.